The 27 T cell receptor beta chains given below trace back to one sample, sequenced in a study of blood T cell repertoires in COVID-19. Sequencing used immunoSEQ multiplex PCR; TCRdb keeps in-frame clones, though not all of them. The sample has roughly 200,000 clones, roughly 76% seen once. The sequenced sample consisted of peripheral blood. These receptors were obtained from a woman aged 50 to 60 with active or convalescent COVID-19.

The rearrangement links TRBV6-2 or TRBV6-3 to TRBJ2-7; D unclear. Trimming pared 0 bases from V and 2 bases from J, leaving 5 bases between. Germline assignment: CDR1 MNHEY and CDR2 SVGEGT. There are 13 residues in the CDR3. The CDR3 DNA sequence: TGTGCCAGCAGTTACTCGCGGACCTACGAGCAGTACTTC. It encodes CASSYSRTYEQYF.

The V call is TRBV28, the J call TRBJ2-3, with 7 bases identical to TRBD1. The CDR3 consists of 15 residues. The V segment lost 6 bases and the J segment 2 bases; nucleotides outside the gene matches: 8. The V gene's germline CDR1 is MDHEN and CDR2 SYDVKM. CDR3 coding DNA: TGTGCCAGCAGCCTGCCGGGACAGAACACAGATACGCAGTATTTT. The encoded protein is CASSLPGQNTDTQYF.

This chain joins TRBV14 and TRBJ1-1; TRBD1 matches at 9 bases. Germline values: CDR1 SGHDN, CDR2 FVKESK. The ends lost 5 bases at V and 4 bases at J; junction bases unmatched: 8. CDR3 size: 15 residues. The CDR3 DNA follows: TGTGCCAGCAGCAGCCGGGACAGGGTTGGCACTGAAGCTTTCTTT. Protein: CASSSRDRVGTEAFF.

The chain carries TRBV11-2 and TRBJ2-5; the match to TRBD2 covers 8 bases. Trimming at V came to 5 bases and at J to 5 bases, leaving 19 bases not matched to a gene. The CDR3 spans 18 residues. Looked up from germline, CDR1 is SGHAT and CDR2 is FQNNGV. CDR3 sequence (DNA): TGTGCCAGCAGCCACCCCAGGTTGGGGAGCGGGGGATGGGAGACCCAGTACTTC. It translates to CASSHPRLGSGGWETQYF.

This clone was picked up many times. J is TRBJ2-2 and V is TRBV19; the match to TRBD1 covers 7 bases. This CDR3 region has 13 residues. Germline V gene data show CDR1 as LNHDA and CDR2 as SQIVND (reference sequence). After removal of 7 bases from V and 6 bases from J, the junction contained 5 bases not matched to a gene. The DNA of the CDR3 is TGTGCCAGTACCAACACAGGGGCCGGGGAGCTGTTTTTT. It yields the protein CASTNTGAGELFF. Together with reference TRBV19 and TRBJ2-2, the CDR3 gives the full variable domain: DGGITQSPKYLFRKEGQNVTLSCEQNLNHDAMYWYRQDPGQGLRLIYYSQIVNDFQKGDIAEGYSVSREKKESFPLTVTSAQKNPTAFYLCASTNTGAGELFFGEGSRLTVL.

At least ten counts were recorded for this clone. The gene calls are TRBV30 and TRBJ2-7; no firm D call. V lost 2 bases to trimming and J lost 0 bases, with 8 bases between them. CDR1 and CDR2 from the germline V gene are GTSNPN and SVGIG (reference sequence). The CDR3 spans 13 residues. CDR3 in DNA: TGTGCCTGGAGTCAGGCGATCTCCTACGAGCAGTACTTC. Its translation is CAWSQAISYEQYF.

The chain uses TRBV9 and TRBJ1-1, with 9 positions matching TRBD1. Germline V gives CDR1 SGDLS, CDR2 YYNGEE. Trimming took 2 bases from V and 7 from J; bases not matched to a gene: 6. The CDR3 contains 14 residues. The CDR3 nucleotides are TGTGCCAGCAGCGTGGGAGGGACAGGGTATGAAGCTTTCTTT. Its translation: CASSVGGTGYEAFF.

This clone was found a few times. The V and J genes are TRBV28 and TRBJ2-7, with 8 bases identical to TRBD2. The J segment lost 4 bases and the V segment lost 5 bases, leaving 16 bases of the junction unmatched. Germline CDR1 is MDHEN and CDR2 is SYDVKM. This CDR3 has 17 amino acids. The DNA for the CDR3 is TGTGCCAGCAGTCACCTGGCAATTAGCGGGACAACATACGAGCAGTACTTC. Translated, it gives CASSHLAISGTTYEQYF.

This sequence joins TRBV5-5 and TRBJ1-2; maybe TRBD1 (5 bases). The CDR3 contains 15 residues. V lost 3 bases and J 3 bases, leaving 15 bases between the germline ends. Germline V gene lookup returns CDR1 SGHKS and CDR2 YYEKEE (reference sequence). CDR3 coding DNA: TGTGCCAGCAGCTCCTTACAAACAGGCCACTATGGCTACACCTTC. Protein product: CASSSLQTGHYGYTF.

The chain is built from TRBV3-1 (or the pseudogene TRBV3-2) and TRBJ1-2; D unclear. The germline V gene encodes CDR1 LGHDT and CDR2 YNNKEL (reference sequence). V was clipped by 2 bases and J by 4 bases, with 14 bases between them. This CDR3 region has 15 residues. This CDR3 is CASSQLRGPLYGYTF. In nucleotides, the CDR3 is TGTGCCAGCAGCCAATTGAGAGGCCCCCTCTATGGCTACACCTTC.

This clone has a handful of counts. This chain joins TRBV6-5 and TRBJ1-6; 8 bases align to TRBD1. Per germline, CDR1 MNHEY and CDR2 SVGAGI. J gave up 7 bases and V 7 bases, and 3 bases lay outside the gene matches. The CDR3 length is 13 residues. The CDR3 loop is CASTRTGNSPLHF. CDR3 nucleotides: TGTGCCAGCACCAGGACAGGGAATTCACCCCTCCACTTT.

The chain joins TRBV27 to TRBJ1-4; D gene unclear. V was pared by 2 bases and J by 6 bases, with 7 bases between. The CDR3 consists of 13 residues. Germline assignment: CDR1 MNHEY and CDR2 SMNVEV (reference sequence). CDR3 in amino acids: CASSLGFDEKLFF. The CDR3 DNA sequence: TGTGCCAGCAGTTTAGGCTTCGATGAAAAACTGTTTTTT.

The V gene is TRBV4-2, the J gene TRBJ1-3; weak D call: TRBD1 (6 bases). From germline, CDR1 is LGHNA and CDR2 YNFKEQ. The CDR3 totals 15 residues. V dropped 0 bases and J dropped 0 bases, with 6 bases sitting between them. CDR3 loop: CASSQDRGSGNTIYF. CDR3 DNA sequence: TGTGCCAGCAGCCAAGACAGGGGCTCTGGAAACACCATATATTTT.

The rearrangement joins TRBV19 to TRBJ1-2; 7 bases fit TRBD1. V gave up 4 bases and J gave up 8 bases; unmatched junction bases: 4. Germline CDR1 LNHDA, CDR2 SQIVND (reference sequence). The CDR3 consists of 12 residues. The CDR3 coding sequence is TGTGCCAGTAGTAAGGACAGGCCCGGCTACACCTTC. Translating gives CASSKDRPGYTF.

The rearrangement joins TRBV3-1 (or the pseudogene TRBV3-2) to TRBJ1-2; D remains ambiguous. Germline CDR1 LGHDT, CDR2 YNNKEL (reference sequence). V was pared by 1 base and J by 8 bases, with 8 bases between. The CDR3 length is 12 residues. The CDR3 reads CASSQGEFGYTF. In nucleotides, the CDR3 is TGTGCCAGCAGCCAAGGGGAGTTCGGCTACACCTTC.

This clone has a handful of counts. The chain carries TRBV2 and TRBJ2-2; D is possibly TRBD1 (6 bases). The ends were cut back, 6 bases at V and 0 bases at J, with 11 bases in the middle. CDR3 size: 15 residues. Per germline, CDR1 SNHLY and CDR2 FYNNEI. Here the CDR3 reads CASRRDIANTGELFF. CDR3 bases: TGTGCCAGCAGGAGGGACATCGCGAACACCGGGGAGCTGTTTTTT.

V and J are TRBV12-3 or TRBV12-4 and TRBJ1-6; D call uncertain. Trimming left V 3 bases short and J 7 bases short, with 7 bases between. The CDR3 extends over 13 amino acids. The CDR3 is CASSFGVNSPLHF. CDR3 nucleotides: TGTGCCAGCAGTTTCGGGGTGAATTCACCCCTCCACTTT.

The rearrangement joins TRBV18 to TRBJ2-5; D remains unclear. Germline V gene sequence: CDR1 KGHSH, CDR2 LQKENI. This CDR3 has 12 residues. The V and J ends lost 1 base and 2 bases respectively, with 2 bases between them. CDR3 nucleotides: TGTGCCAGCTCACCACTACAAGAGACCCAGTACTTC. This encodes CASSPLQETQYF.

This clone is a singleton in its sample. The chain carries TRBV11-2 and TRBJ1-4; D is unresolved. Trimming took 1 base from V and 8 from J, leaving 20 bases between them. The CDR3 spans 17 residues. Germline lookup yields CDR1 SGHAT and CDR2 FQNNGV. In DNA form, the CDR3 reads TGTGCCAGCAGCTTAGGGCCAAGACACCGGCCAACCGAAAAACTGTTTTTT. Its translation is CASSLGPRHRPTEKLFF.

The rearrangement joins TRBV7-8 to TRBJ2-1, with 11 bases fitting TRBD2. J lost 4 bases, V lost 5 bases, and 10 bases had no gene match. The CDR3 spans 17 residues. Germline CDR1 reads SGHVS; CDR2 reads FQNEAQ. For the CDR3, the DNA is TGTGCCAGCAGCCCGTTTAGCGGGGGGGCGGGGTACAATGAGCAGTTCTTC. Its translation: CASSPFSGGAGYNEQFF.

The chain combines TRBV21-1 with TRBJ1-3; the DNA was not used to check the table's D call, TRBD1. TRBV21-1 is a listed pseudogene. CDR3 length: 16 amino acids. The CDR3: CASSKKDSRGGNTIYF. The CDR3 region has the DNA TGTGCCAGCAGCAAAAAAGACAGCCGTGGCGGAAACACCATATATTTT.

CDR3 sequence: CASRPTGGTEAFF. CDR3 DNA: TGTGCCAGCAGACCCACAGGGGGCACTGAAGCTTTCTTT. The chain has TRBV27 and TRBJ1-1, with 8 positions matching TRBD1. V dropped 6 bases and J dropped 4; count of bases not matched to a gene: 4. This CDR3 has 13 residues. Germline V gives CDR1 MNHEY, CDR2 SMNVEV (reference sequence).

V and J are TRBV29-1 and TRBJ2-7; 9 positions match TRBD1. Germline values: CDR1 SQVTM, CDR2 ANQGSEA. This CDR3 region has 13 residues. V was clipped by 7 bases and J by 6 bases; unmatched bases: 10. The CDR3: CSADRQGDGEQYF. Written as DNA, the CDR3 is TGCAGCGCCGACAGACAGGGGGACGGCGAGCAGTACTTC.

The chain is built from TRBV2 and TRBJ2-5, with 7 bases that match TRBD2. Germline loops: CDR1 SNHLY, CDR2 FYNNEI. V lost 3 bases and J lost 1; bases outside the gene matches: 5. The CDR3 has 15 amino acids. CDR3 DNA sequence: TGTGCCAGCAGTGAGGGTTTAGCGGGCCAAGAGACCCAGTACTTC. Its translation: CASSEGLAGQETQYF. The whole variable domain, remainder taken from reference TRBV2 and TRBJ2-5, is EPEVTQTPSHQVTQMGQEVILRCVPISNHLYFYWYRQILGQKVEFLVSFYNNEISEKSEIFDDQFSVERPDGSNFTLKIRSTKLEDSAMYFCASSEGLAGQETQYFGPGTRLLVL.

This clone appeared once. The V call is TRBV7-9, the J call TRBJ1-5, with D possibly being TRBD1 (6 bases). V was trimmed by 1 base and J by 6 bases, leaving 13 bases between them. This CDR3 contains 15 residues. Looked up from germline, CDR1 is SEHNR and CDR2 is FQNEAQ (reference sequence). In DNA form, the CDR3 reads TGTGCCAGCAGCTTAGGAGGGGGATTCGGTCAGCCCCAGCATTTT. It specifies CASSLGGGFGQPQHF.

This rearrangement joins TRBV7-9 to TRBJ2-2, with a weak D call TRBD1 (6 bases). The CDR3 has 15 amino acids. Germline assignment: CDR1 SEHNR and CDR2 FQNEAQ (reference sequence). V lost 1 base, J lost 3 bases, and 9 bases lay in between. In DNA, the CDR3 is TGTGCCAGCAGCTTAGTGGGGGCTGACACCGGGGAGCTGTTTTTT. It codes for CASSLVGADTGELFF.

This clone was seen just once. The chain couples TRBV19 to TRBJ2-1; tentatively, D is TRBD2 (5 bases). Trimming left V 4 bases short and J 0 bases short, with 10 bases between. The V gene's germline CDR1 is LNHDA and CDR2 SQIVND (reference sequence). CDR3 length: 15 residues. CDR3 nucleotides: TGTGCCAGTAGTACACTAGTGAGCTCCTACAATGAGCAGTTCTTC. Translation gives CASSTLVSSYNEQFF.